This T cell receptor beta chain was profiled in a study of identical twins. This clonotype showed up many times. CDR1 is DFQATT, CDR2 SNEGSKA, per germline (reference sequence). CDR3 length: 12 residues. V dropped 6 bases and J dropped 1 base, with 10 bases sitting between them. MiXCR, applied by TCRdb to the 5' RACE reads, yields one record per CDR3 protein. The sample has 250,000 or so distinct CDR3 sequences; 6.5% to 9.5% are singletons. These same records also appear under a second study, on yellow fever vaccine responses in identical twins.

Sequencing was carried out using CD8+ T cells sorted from blood. The chain combines TRBV20-1 with TRBJ2-7; D is perhaps TRBD1 or TRBD2 (5 bases each). The source is a young woman in good health. CDR3 region: CSAGDGSYEQYF. CDR3 in DNA: TGCAGTGCGGGGGACGGATCCTACGAGCAGTACTTC.